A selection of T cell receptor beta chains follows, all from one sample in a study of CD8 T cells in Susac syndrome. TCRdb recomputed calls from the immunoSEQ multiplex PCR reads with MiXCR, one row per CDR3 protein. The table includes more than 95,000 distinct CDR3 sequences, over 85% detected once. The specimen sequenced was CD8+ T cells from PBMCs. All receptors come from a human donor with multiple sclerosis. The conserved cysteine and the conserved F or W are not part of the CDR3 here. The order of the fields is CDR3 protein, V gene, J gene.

ASSSGKGYT	TRBV27	TRBJ1-2
ATSGFGNSNQPQH	TRBV24-1	TRBJ1-5
ASSTRVKETQY	TRBV5-4	TRBJ2-5
ASTMGQGRTGELF	TRBV19	TRBJ2-2
ASSLARSGGRSYNEQF	TRBV7-9	TRBJ2-1
ASSMTGTNDYEQY	TRBV13	TRBJ2-7
ASSLAGPAGDTQY	TRBV27	TRBJ2-3
ASSQETSGGTASTDTQY	TRBV3-1	TRBJ2-3
SVGPPNNEQF	TRBV29-1	TRBJ2-1
ASSLRRTGGAETQY	TRBV5-6	TRBJ2-5
ASSHGTSGATSTDTQY	TRBV4-1	TRBJ2-3
AIRGQNSNQPQH	TRBV10-3	TRBJ1-5
ASGLWGSEQY	TRBV27	TRBJ2-7
SARGGRGRNTGELF	TRBV20-1	TRBJ2-2
SARDFRVGETQY	TRBV20-1	TRBJ2-5
ASREEGYNEQF	TRBV6-2/TRBV6-3	TRBJ2-1
SLRDRLRGYQETQY	TRBV20-1	TRBJ2-5
ASSNLPRFGESNSLEAF	TRBV19	TRBJ1-1
ASGLVGDRDFSGNQPQH	TRBV12-5	TRBJ1-5
SVEDFIIAFGQGRDTQY	TRBV29-1	TRBJ2-3
ASSYGGPGQGYEQY	TRBV6-5	TRBJ2-7
ATRPPGTSQTQY	TRBV10-3	TRBJ2-5
ASSLVPSLGEKLF	TRBV5-5	TRBJ1-4
ASSLGLDRATYEQY	TRBV7-2	TRBJ2-7
ASSGGTSGYNEQF	TRBV9	TRBJ2-1
ASSVYSREGYNEQF	TRBV9	TRBJ2-1
AWSSVGGPAGELF	TRBV30	TRBJ2-2
ASSESGYQETQY	TRBV10-2	TRBJ2-5
ASSQGWGNEQF	TRBV14	TRBJ2-1
ASSKTLTLAKNIQY	TRBV6-1	TRBJ2-4
ASSYLRHRSIYEQY	TRBV6-5	TRBJ2-7
SAQGQVARYEQY	TRBV20-1	TRBJ2-7
AWSDEGLRETQY	TRBV30	TRBJ2-5
ASSQGDSPQETQY	TRBV4-1	TRBJ2-5
ASSVGGSGRRYNEQF	TRBV9	TRBJ2-1
ASSLGHFTEAF	TRBV12-3/TRBV12-4	TRBJ1-1
ASSLTSSETQY	TRBV7-9	TRBJ2-5
ASSHPWGDGAGLATDTQY	TRBV12-3/TRBV12-4	TRBJ2-3
ASSYDPGESYNSPLH	TRBV6-2/TRBV6-3	TRBJ1-6
SVREGLPVFLETQY	TRBV20-1	TRBJ2-5
ASSLVNKNTEAF	TRBV7-8	TRBJ1-1
ASSVETSGGETQY	TRBV9	TRBJ2-5
SARDQRDGLEPQH	TRBV20-1	TRBJ1-5
ASSQGVREVWGELF	TRBV4-1	TRBJ2-2
ASSYRRQGPKYGYT	TRBV6-5	TRBJ1-2
ASSLIRIRSSPLH	TRBV27	TRBJ1-6
ASSPTGSETQY	TRBV12-3/TRBV12-4	TRBJ2-5
ASRAGTIGETQY	TRBV27	TRBJ2-5